One and the same sample provided the 5 T cell receptor beta chains below, sequenced in a study of cytomegalovirus exposure and HLA in healthy donors. Primers included in the PCR were 60 Vbeta and 13 Jbeta primers. Libraries were prepared by immunoSEQ multiplex PCR; TCRdb keeps only in-frame clonotypes and omits some of them. In the table there are around 160,000 clones, 75% to 80% of which are singletons. The specimen sequenced was PBMCs. Source of these receptors: a man aged 45-65 years in good health and CMV-seropositive.

The chain carries TRBV6-6 and TRBJ1-1; the match to TRBD1 covers 8 bases. After removal of 4 bases from V and 5 bases from J, the junction contained 12 bases not matched to a gene. Germline lookup yields CDR1 MNHNY and CDR2 SVGAGI (reference sequence). The CDR3 has 16 residues. The CDR3 reads CASSSLNSRGPTEAFF. The CDR3 DNA reads TGTGCCAGCAGTTCACTTAACAGCAGGGGGCCAACTGAAGCTTTCTTT.

This clone came up once. The chain joins TRBV6-5 to TRBJ2-5; tentatively, D is TRBD1 (5 bases). CDR3 length equals 16 residues. Trimming took off 1 base at V and 0 bases at J, with 12 bases between the two ends. Per germline, CDR1 MNHEY and CDR2 SVGAGI. CDR3 protein: CASSYLGASYQETQYF. The CDR3 region has the DNA TGTGCCAGCAGTTACTTAGGGGCCTCGTACCAAGAGACCCAGTACTTC.

The chain has TRBV5-1 and TRBJ1-1, with D uncertain. Trimming took 2 bases from V and 8 from J, leaving 10 bases between them. There are 12 residues in the CDR3. Germline CDR1 is SGHRS and CDR2 is YFSETQ. As DNA, the CDR3 is TGCGCCAGCAGCTTTGGAGGCAGCGAAGCTTTCTTT. It is translated as CASSFGGSEAFF.

The chain joins TRBV14 to TRBJ2-7; 9 bases are shared with TRBD2. V gave up 4 bases and J gave up 1 base; unmatched junction bases: 8. Germline V gives CDR1 SGHDN, CDR2 FVKESK. This CDR3 comprises 16 residues. The CDR3 DNA reads TGTGCCAGCAGCCCCGGGGCTAGCGGGGCGTCCTACGAGCAGTACTTC. Amino acids: CASSPGASGASYEQYF.

The rearrangement links TRBV19 to TRBJ1-2; D unresolved. Germline V gene sequence: CDR1 LNHDA, CDR2 SQIVND (reference sequence). Trimming shortened V by 0 bases and J by 4 bases, and 9 bases separated the two germline ends. The CDR3 has 14 amino acids. The CDR3 reads CASSIEQTVYGYTF. DNA for the CDR3: TGTGCCAGTAGTATAGAACAGACGGTCTATGGCTACACCTTC.